The present T cell receptor (beta chain) was sequenced within a study of tissue T cells after allogeneic stem cell transplantation. Of note for this clone: Mouse gene names and germline throughout. The DNA ends 1 residue before the CDR3 does, and the rest of the CDR3 is filled in from the germline J gene.

TCRdb keeps only in-frame clones here, not all; method: immunoSEQ multiplex PCR. The profile covers about 22,000 clones, with over 60% appearing a single time and 0.6% to 0.85% taken by the ten largest. This CDR3 region has 16 residues. Germline lookup yields CDR1 LGHDT and CDR2 YNNKQL (reference sequence). Trimming cost V 5 bases and J 0 bases, with 14 bases left between them. The chain recombines TRBV4 with TRBJ1-3; maybe TRBD1 (6 bases). Material: spleen. This TCR derives from a female BALB/c mouse in good health. The mouse line has the MHC haplotype H2-d. The CDR3 protein is CASSPQGTHSGNTLYF. Incomplete CDR3 DNA: TGTGCCAGCAGCCCTCAGGGGACCCATTCTGGAAATACGCTCTAT. Together with reference TRBV4 and TRBJ1-3, the CDR3 gives the full variable domain: ETAVFQTPNYHVTQVGNEVSFNCKQTLGHDTMYWYKQDSKKLLKIMFSYNNKQLIVNETVPRRFSPQSSDKAHLNLRIKSVEPEDSAVYLCASSPQGTHSGNTLYFGEGSRLIVV.